The 19 T cell receptor beta chains listed next were all sequenced from one sample in a study of cytomegalovirus exposure and HLA in healthy donors. 13 Jbeta primers and 60 Vbeta primers were used for the PCR. Produced via immunoSEQ multiplex PCR; TCRdb's table is partial and in-frame only. The sample yields roughly 110,000 clones, 70% to 80% seen once. Sequenced input: PBMCs. These receptor sequences come from a female donor in good health and CMV-seronegative.

This chain connects TRBV21-1 to TRBJ2-1; the table names TRBD2, a call not compared with the DNA. TRBV21-1 is recorded as a pseudogene. The CDR3 length is 16 residues. Here the CDR3 reads CASSKGSGRVGNEQFF. The CDR3 DNA sequence: TGTGCCAGCAGCAAAGGGAGCGGGAGGGTAGGCAATGAGCAGTTCTTC.

The V gene is TRBV11-2, the J gene TRBJ1-5, with 12 positions matching TRBD1. V lost 5 bases and J lost 7; bases outside the gene matches: 6. CDR3 size: 15 residues. Germline V gene sequence: CDR1 SGHAT, CDR2 FQNNGV. As DNA, the CDR3 is TGTGCCAGCAGCCCCGGGACAGGGGGCTTGCAGCCCCAGCATTTT. Translated: CASSPGTGGLQPQHF.

Many counts were recorded for this clone. The rearrangement uses TRBV6-5 and TRBJ2-1; TRBD2 matches 7 bases. CDR1 MNHEY and CDR2 SVGAGI come from the germline V gene. Losses at the gene ends were 0 bases for V and 8 bases for J; bases not matched to a gene: 7. This CDR3 spans 15 amino acids. In DNA form, the CDR3 reads TGTGCCAGCAGTTACTCCGGGGGGTATGGGGATGAGCAGTTCTTC. Encoded protein: CASSYSGGYGDEQFF.

This clone showed up just a few times. The chain recombines TRBV15 with TRBJ1-1; D remains ambiguous. V was clipped by 5 bases and J by 1 base, with 11 bases between them. CDR3 length: 14 residues. Looked up from germline, CDR1 is LNHNV and CDR2 is YYDKDF (reference sequence). The DNA of the CDR3 is TGTGCCACCAGCCAACGGTCTGGGAACACTGAAGCTTTCTTT. Amino acids: CATSQRSGNTEAFF.

The J gene is TRBJ2-2, the V gene TRBV2, with 10 bases fitting TRBD2. The J segment lost 7 bases and the V segment lost 7 bases, leaving 3 bases of the junction unmatched. CDR1 and CDR2 (germline): SNHLY, FYNNEI. The CDR3 runs 13 residues. CDR3 residues: CASTSGSYGELFF. The CDR3 DNA follows: TGTGCCAGCACTAGCGGGAGTTACGGGGAGCTGTTTTTT.

This clone was seen just once. The chain recombines TRBV19 with TRBJ1-5, with TRBD1 matching over 8 bases. Germline CDR1 and CDR2: LNHDA and SQIVND (reference sequence). The V gene end was trimmed by 3 bases and the J gene end by 6 bases; junction bases not matched to a gene: 7. The CDR3 has 15 amino acids. The CDR3 region is CASSIAAGGVQPQHF. For the CDR3, the DNA is TGTGCCAGTAGTATCGCGGCAGGGGGCGTTCAGCCCCAGCATTTT.

This clone came up once. The genes are TRBV29-1 and TRBJ1-4, with 7 positions matching TRBD1. Germline CDR1 SQVTM, CDR2 ANQGSEA. Losses at the gene ends were 5 bases for V and 7 bases for J; bases not matched to a gene: 7. The CDR3 sequence is 13 residues long. The CDR3 DNA sequence: TGCAGCGTTACAGGGCCAGGGGGTGAAAAACTGTTTTTT. The encoded protein is CSVTGPGGEKLFF.

The chain links TRBV4-3 to TRBJ2-6, with D hard to call. Per the germline V gene, CDR1 is LGHNA and CDR2 is YSLEER. The CDR3 has 16 amino acids. V was cut by 4 bases and J by 4 bases, with 14 bases left in between. As DNA, the CDR3 is TGCGCCAGCAGCCCATTCGTCTGGCCGGGGGCCAACGTCCTGACTTTC. Its protein is CASSPFVWPGANVLTF.

The genes are TRBV11-2 and TRBJ2-7, with TRBD2 matching over 8 bases. After removal of 0 bases from V and 5 bases from J, the junction contained 6 bases not matched to a gene. Germline CDR1 is SGHAT and CDR2 is FQNNGV. This CDR3 region has 15 residues. As DNA, the CDR3 is TGTGCCAGCAGCTTAGAGGGTGCACTAGCGGACGAGCAGTACTTC. This encodes CASSLEGALADEQYF.

The chain is built from TRBV13 and TRBJ2-2; 11 positions match TRBD2. Losses at the gene ends were 3 bases for V and 2 bases for J; bases not matched to a gene: 17. The length of the CDR3 is 21 residues. CDR1 is PRHDT and CDR2 is FYEKMQ in the germline V gene (reference sequence). The CDR3 DNA follows: TGTGCCAGCAGCTTGGGGGATGCCCGAGGGGGACTAGCGGCCAACACCGGGGAGCTGTTTTTT. Amino acids: CASSLGDARGGLAANTGELFF.

The rearrangement joins TRBV5-3 to TRBJ2-2, with 11 nucleotides matching TRBD2. TRBV5-3 is noted as an ORF with a role that remains uncertain. The CDR3 sequence is 18 residues long. After removal of 0 bases from V and 2 bases from J, the junction contained 6 bases not matched to a gene. CDR3 loop: CARSLEATSGANTGELFF. In DNA, the CDR3 is TGTGCCAGAAGCTTGGAAGCGACTAGCGGGGCTAACACCGGGGAGCTGTTTTTT.

The rearrangement links TRBV5-1 to TRBJ2-7; the match to TRBD2 covers 10 bases. From germline, CDR1 is SGHRS and CDR2 YFSETQ. The CDR3 runs to 16 residues. Losses at the gene ends were 0 bases for V and 5 bases for J; bases not matched to a gene: 8. The DNA for the CDR3 is TGCGCCAGCAGCTTGGCGGTAGCGGGAGGAACCCACGAGCAGTACTTC. Translated: CASSLAVAGGTHEQYF.

This chain joins TRBV28 and TRBJ2-7, with 9 positions matching TRBD2. Losses at the gene ends were 7 bases for V and 2 bases for J; bases not matched to a gene: 3. CDR1 is MDHEN, CDR2 SYDVKM, per germline. The CDR3 extends over 13 amino acids. As DNA, the CDR3 is TGTGCCAGCAAACCTAGCGGGACCTACGAGCAGTACTTC. Translating gives CASKPSGTYEQYF. Based on the CDR3 plus reference TRBV28 and TRBJ2-7, the full variable domain is DVKVTQSSRYLVKRTGEKVFLECVQDMDHENMFWYRQDPGLGLRLIYFSYDVKMKEKGDIPEGYSVSREKKERFSLILESASTNQTSMYLCASKPSGTYEQYFGPGTRLTVT.

This sequence joins TRBV5-1 and TRBJ2-1, with D uncertain. The V gene lost 3 bases and the J gene lost 5 bases, with 18 bases spanning the gap. CDR1 SGHRS and CDR2 YFSETQ come from the germline V gene. CDR3 length: 16 residues. As DNA, the CDR3 is TGCGCCAGCAGCTCCCGATCGGGTGGTAGGAACAATGAGCAGTTCTTC. Its translation is CASSSRSGGRNNEQFF.

This clone was counted between two and nine times. CDR3 in DNA: TGTGCCAGCAGAAAGGCGGGGGGAGGTCCGAGAGATACGCAGTATTTT. Its translation is CASRKAGGGPRDTQYF. This chain links TRBV2 with TRBJ2-3; 8 bases map to TRBD2. Germline V gives CDR1 SNHLY, CDR2 FYNNEI. The CDR3 spans 16 residues. J was trimmed by 5 bases and V by 6 bases; bases with no gene match: 13.

V and J are TRBV6-1 and TRBJ2-1; 7 bases line up with TRBD1. V gave up 1 base and J gave up 2 bases; unmatched junction bases: 2. This CDR3 has 15 residues. The germline CDR1 and CDR2 sequences are MNHNS and SASEGT. CDR3 protein: CASSEDRGAYNEQFF. Here the CDR3 DNA reads TGTGCCAGCAGTGAAGACAGGGGAGCCTACAATGAGCAGTTCTTC.

CDR3 nucleotides: TGCGCCAGCAGCCGGGAGCGGGAGGGCCATGGAGACGAGCAGTACTTC. It translates to CASSREREGHGDEQYF. The chain is built from TRBV5-1 and TRBJ2-7; 10 nucleotides line up with TRBD2. Germline V gene sequence: CDR1 SGHRS, CDR2 YFSETQ. The CDR3 loop spans 16 amino acids. V lost 4 bases and J lost 5; bases outside the gene matches: 12. The entire variable domain, with the rest obtained from reference TRBV5-1 and TRBJ2-7, is as follows: KAGVTQTPRYLIKTRGQQVTLSCSPISGHRSVSWYQQTPGQGLQFLFEYFSETQRNKGNFPGRFSGRQFSNSRSEMNVSTLELGDSALYLCASSREREGHGDEQYFGPGTRLTVT.

The chain carries TRBV10-3 and TRBJ2-1; 11 nucleotides agree with TRBD2. The J segment lost 7 bases and the V segment lost 2 bases, leaving 10 bases of the junction unmatched. CDR3 length: 17 residues. Germline CDR1 reads ENHRY; CDR2 reads SYGVKD. The CDR3 protein is CAISELTSGKGGNEQFF. CDR3 nucleotides: TGTGCCATCAGTGAGCTGACTAGCGGGAAAGGTGGGAATGAGCAGTTCTTC.

Remarks on this clone: Compared with germline, one end of the junction differs, possibly owing to a read error. This sequence joins TRBV7-7 and TRBJ2-5; possible D gene TRBD1, 6 bases. CDR3 size: 16 residues. Per the germline V gene, CDR1 is SSHAT and CDR2 is FNYEAQ (reference sequence). The DNA of the CDR3 is TGTGCTAGCAGTCTGACCACAGGGCGCGTGGGAGAGACCCAGTACTTC. Encoded protein: CASSLTTGRVGETQYF.